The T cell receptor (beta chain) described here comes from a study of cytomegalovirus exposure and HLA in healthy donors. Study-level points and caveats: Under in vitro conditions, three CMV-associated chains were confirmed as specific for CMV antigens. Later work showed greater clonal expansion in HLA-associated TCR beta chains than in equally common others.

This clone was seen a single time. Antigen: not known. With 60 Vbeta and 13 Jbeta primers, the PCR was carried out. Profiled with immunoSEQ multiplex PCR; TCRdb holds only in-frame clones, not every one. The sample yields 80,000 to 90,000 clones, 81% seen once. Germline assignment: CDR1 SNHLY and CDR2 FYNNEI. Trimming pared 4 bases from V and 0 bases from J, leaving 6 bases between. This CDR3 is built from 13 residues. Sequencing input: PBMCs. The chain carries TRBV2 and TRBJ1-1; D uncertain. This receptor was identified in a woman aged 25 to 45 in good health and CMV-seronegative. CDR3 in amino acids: CASSAYMNTEAFF. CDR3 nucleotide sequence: TGTGCCAGCAGTGCGTACATGAACACTGAAGCTTTCTTT. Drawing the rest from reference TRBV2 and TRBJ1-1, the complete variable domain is EPEVTQTPSHQVTQMGQEVILRCVPISNHLYFYWYRQILGQKVEFLVSFYNNEISEKSEIFDDQFSVERPDGSNFTLKIRSTKLEDSAMYFCASSAYMNTEAFFGQGTRLTVV.